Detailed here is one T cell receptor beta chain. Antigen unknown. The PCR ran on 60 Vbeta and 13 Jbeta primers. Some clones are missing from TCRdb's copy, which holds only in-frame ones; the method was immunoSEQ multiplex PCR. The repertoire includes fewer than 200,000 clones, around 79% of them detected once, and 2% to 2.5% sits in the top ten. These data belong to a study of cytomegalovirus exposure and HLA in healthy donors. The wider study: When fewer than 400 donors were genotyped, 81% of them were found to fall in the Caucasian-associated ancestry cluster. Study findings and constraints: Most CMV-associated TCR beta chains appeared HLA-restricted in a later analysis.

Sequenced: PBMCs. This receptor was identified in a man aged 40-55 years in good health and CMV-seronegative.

CDR3 nucleotide sequence: TGCGCCAGCAGCTTGGATCAGGTGGCGCGAGCCCACGAGCAGTACTTC. Translated, it gives CASSLDQVARAHEQYF. The chain employs TRBV5-1 and TRBJ2-7, with no clear D. This CDR3 is built from 16 residues. CDR1 is SGHRS, CDR2 YFSETQ, per germline. Trimming stripped 0 bases from V and 5 bases from J, with 18 bases between. Full variable domain (remainder filled in from reference TRBV5-1 and TRBJ2-7): KAGVTQTPRYLIKTRGQQVTLSCSPISGHRSVSWYQQTPGQGLQFLFEYFSETQRNKGNFPGRFSGRQFSNSRSEMNVSTLELGDSALYLCASSLDQVARAHEQYFGPGTRLTVT.